One sample yielded the 24 T cell receptor beta chains listed below, sequenced in a study of T cell responses to AZD1222 COVID-19 vaccine (TCRdb year 2021). The intended sense of this specimen's time point label: baseline before first vaccination. Libraries were prepared through the immunoSEQ multiplex PCR assay. Entries here come from immuneACCESS through TCRdb and include only in-frame sequences with V and J called. Some clones fail to appear in such tables; in the studies checked, an unresolved V gene covers under half of the shortfall, and the cause of the remainder is unknown. The sample table contains around 130,000 clones; only one count was recorded for 93% of them. About 0.91% of the sample is taken by the ten largest. Here the sequenced sample was peripheral blood, taken on day 0 of AZD1222 vaccination. All receptors derive from an adult in good health.

This chain links TRBV30 with TRBJ2-7; no reliable D call. The V gene lost 5 bases and the J gene lost 4 bases, with 18 bases spanning the gap. CDR1 and CDR2 (germline): GTSNPN, SVGIG (reference sequence). The CDR3 has 14 residues. CDR3 sequence reads: CAWSRPPGSYEQYF. As DNA, the CDR3 is TGTGCCTGGTCCCGCCCGCCGGGTTCATACGAGCAGTACTTC. Drawing the rest from reference TRBV30 and TRBJ2-7, the complete variable domain is SQTIHQWPATLVQPVGSPLSLECTVEGTSNPNLYWYRQAAGRGLQLLFYSVGIGQISSEVPQNLSASRPQDRQFILSSKKLLLSDSGFYLCAWSRPPGSYEQYFGPGTRLTVT.

Comments on this clone: Within the sample, other DNA sequences also encode this same CDR3. J is TRBJ1-2 and V is TRBV7-9; perhaps TRBD1 as D (5 bases). The V gene's germline CDR1 is SEHNR and CDR2 FQNEAQ (reference sequence). The CDR3 sequence is 13 residues long. Deletions cut 5 bases from V and 4 bases from J, with 11 bases between. The CDR3 bases are TGTGCCAGCAGCCCCGGTGGGGCCTATGGCTACACCTTC. It is translated as CASSPGGAYGYTF.

The chain carries TRBV5-1 and TRBJ2-4; perhaps TRBD1 as D (6 bases). Germline V gives CDR1 SGHRS, CDR2 YFSETQ. V was cut by 4 bases and J by 3 bases, with 14 bases left in between. The CDR3 runs to 15 residues. The CDR3 DNA sequence: TGCGCCAGCAGCCAACGCCCGGACAGCAAAAACATTCAGTACTTC. It is translated as CASSQRPDSKNIQYF.

This rearrangement joins TRBV6-5 to TRBJ2-1, with 14 bases matching TRBD2. Germline lookup yields CDR1 MNHEY and CDR2 SVGAGI. CDR3 length: 15 amino acids. V was clipped by 9 bases and J by 7 bases; unmatched bases: 8. The CDR3 spells CASSGLAGGVNEQFF. CDR3 nucleotide sequence: TGTGCCAGTTCAGGACTAGCGGGGGGTGTAAATGAGCAGTTCTTC.

V is TRBV5-1 and J is TRBJ1-1; no clear D gene. V lost 4 bases to trimming and J lost 7 bases, with 14 bases between them. Germline V gene sequence: CDR1 SGHRS, CDR2 YFSETQ. The CDR3 length is 13 residues. CDR3 residues: CASSRSQTYEAFF. The CDR3, as DNA: TGCGCCAGCAGCCGGTCACAGACTTATGAAGCTTTCTTT.

There are a few counts of this clone. This chain connects TRBV29-1 to TRBJ2-5, with 11 positions matching TRBD1. This CDR3 comprises 15 residues. J lost 4 bases, V lost 4 bases, and 8 bases had no gene match. From germline, CDR1 is SQVTM and CDR2 ANQGSEA. CDR3: CSVARDRGVGETQYF. The DNA for the CDR3 is TGCAGCGTTGCCCGGGACAGGGGGGTGGGAGAGACCCAGTACTTC.

The chain recombines TRBV5-1 with TRBJ1-6; D remains unclear. V lost 0 bases and J 6 bases, leaving 7 bases between the germline ends. This CDR3 comprises 14 residues. Germline-derived CDR1 and CDR2 are SGHRS and YFSETQ. The CDR3 loop is CASSLVAANSPLHF. The CDR3 bases are TGCGCCAGCAGCTTGGTGGCAGCTAATTCACCCCTCCACTTT.

The chain carries TRBV9 and TRBJ1-1, with a tentative D call TRBD1 (5 bases). The CDR3 consists of 14 residues. The germline gives CDR1 SGDLS, CDR2 YYNGEE. The V end lost 3 bases, the J end lost 2 bases, and 11 bases lay between the germline ends. CDR3 nucleotides: TGTGCCAGCAGCGGAGGGGACGGAAACACTGAAGCTTTCTTT. Translated: CASSGGDGNTEAFF.

The genes are TRBV19 and TRBJ1-5; D remains unclear. The ends were cut back, 0 bases at V and 9 bases at J, with 12 bases in the middle. Germline assignment: CDR1 LNHDA and CDR2 SQIVND (reference sequence). The CDR3 has 14 amino acids. In DNA, the CDR3 is TGTGCCAGTAGTATAGAATACGCTTTTTGGCCCCAGCATTTT. It is translated as CASSIEYAFWPQHF.

DNA of the CDR3: TGTGCCAGCCCTACTTTAGCGGGGGACTGCACAGATACGCAGTATTTT. Its translation: CASPTLAGDCTDTQYF. This chain links TRBV27 with TRBJ2-3; TRBD2 aligns across 9 bases. CDR1 and CDR2 from the germline V gene are MNHEY and SMNVEV (reference sequence). V was pared by 8 bases and J by 1 base, with 10 bases of the junction left unmatched. This CDR3 spans 16 amino acids.

The CDR3 is CASSQEWDRGYSNQPQHF. The CDR3, as DNA: TGCGCCAGCAGCCAAGAGTGGGACAGGGGATATAGCAATCAGCCCCAGCATTTT. The rearrangement joins TRBV4-1 to TRBJ1-5, with 10 bases lining up with TRBD1. The CDR3 contains 18 residues. CDR1 is MGHRA, CDR2 YSYEKL, per germline. J lost 0 bases, V lost 0 bases, and 5 bases had no gene match.

The DNA for the CDR3 is TGTGCCAGCAGCTCCCAGACAGGGTCTAATCAGCCCCAGCATTTT. Amino acids: CASSSQTGSNQPQHF. V gene TRBV11-2 combines with J gene TRBJ1-5, with 7 bases lining up with TRBD1. V was clipped by 4 bases and J by 4 bases; unmatched bases: 7. CDR1 and CDR2 from the germline V gene are SGHAT and FQNNGV. The CDR3 is 15 amino acids.

The V call is TRBV29-1, the J call TRBJ1-5, with a tentative D call TRBD1 (5 bases). Between the trimmed V and J ends, which lost 4 bases and 2 bases, there was a span of 12 bases. The CDR3 contains 14 residues. Germline V gives CDR1 SQVTM, CDR2 ANQGSEA. The CDR3: CSVAAGIGNQPQHF. The CDR3 DNA reads as TGCAGCGTTGCGGCAGGGATAGGCAATCAGCCCCAGCATTTT. The full variable domain, with the rest looked up from reference TRBV29-1 and TRBJ1-5, is SAVISQKPSRDICQRGTSLTIQCQVDSQVTMMFWYRQQPGQSLTLIATANQGSEATYESGFVIDKFPISRPNLTFSTLTVSNMSPEDSSIYLCSVAAGIGNQPQHFGDGTRLSIL.

The gene calls are TRBV7-9 and TRBJ1-6; a weak D match, TRBD1 (5 bases). The germline gives CDR1 SEHNR, CDR2 FQNEAQ (reference sequence). Trimming stripped 5 bases from V and 2 bases from J, with 19 bases between. This CDR3 is built from 18 residues. In nucleotides, the CDR3 is TGTGCCAGCAGCCCTTCGTTGGGAGGGGACCCCTATAATTCACCCCTCCACTTT. Protein sequence: CASSPSLGGDPYNSPLHF.

The chain employs TRBV6-5 and TRBJ2-7; TRBD1 might be the D (5 bases). Germline values: CDR1 MNHEY, CDR2 SVGAGI. CDR3 length equals 16 residues. V lost 0 bases and J lost 6, with 18 bases in between. The chain's CDR3 is CASSYSIARVGVEQYF. In DNA, the CDR3 is TGTGCCAGCAGTTACTCGATTGCCAGGGTAGGGGTCGAGCAGTACTTC.

This chain uses TRBV5-1 with TRBJ2-7; TRBD1 agrees at 7 bases. The CDR3 consists of 16 residues. The germline V gene has CDR1 SGHRS and CDR2 YFSETQ. Unmatched junction bases numbered 10, after V lost 4 bases and J lost 0 bases. CDR3 loop: CASSLYRQGSSYEQYF. CDR3 DNA sequence: TGCGCCAGCAGCCTGTATAGACAGGGAAGCTCCTACGAGCAGTACTTC.

The chain employs TRBV10-3 and TRBJ1-2; D may be TRBD1 (5 bases). There are 12 residues in the CDR3. Trimming took off 3 bases at V and 3 bases at J, with 5 bases between the two ends. Germline assignment: CDR1 ENHRY and CDR2 SYGVKD. Written as DNA, the CDR3 is TGTGCCATCAGTGAACAGGACTATGGCTACACCTTC. This sequence encodes CAISEQDYGYTF.

The rearrangement joins TRBV15 to TRBJ1-1; 7 bases align to TRBD1. Germline values: CDR1 LNHNV, CDR2 YYDKDF (reference sequence). The CDR3 contains 17 residues. J was trimmed by 0 bases and V by 0 bases; bases with no gene match: 7. The chain's CDR3 is CATSRDRSGGLNTEAFF. The DNA for the CDR3 is TGTGCCACCAGCAGAGACAGGTCAGGGGGTTTGAACACTGAAGCTTTCTTT. Full variable domain (rest looked up from reference TRBV15 and TRBJ1-1): DAMVIQNPRYQVTQFGKPVTLSCSQTLNHNVMYWYQQKSSQAPKLLFHYYDKDFNNEADTPDNFQSRRPNTSFCFLDIRSPGLGDTAMYLCATSRDRSGGLNTEAFFGQGTRLTVV.

The chain uses TRBV2 and TRBJ1-6; D gene unclear. Germline values: CDR1 SNHLY, CDR2 FYNNEI. Trimming left V 6 bases short and J 10 bases short, with 16 bases between. This CDR3 spans 14 amino acids. CDR3 coding DNA: TGTGCCAGCAGACCTCTCCTGATGGAATCACCCCTCCACTTT. This gives the protein CASRPLLMESPLHF.

The chain recombines TRBV9 with TRBJ1-2, with 7 bases matching TRBD1. V shed 4 bases and J 8 bases; nucleotides not matched to a gene: 17. Per the germline V gene, CDR1 is SGDLS and CDR2 is YYNGEE. CDR3 size: 16 residues. This CDR3 reads CASSPRTGPLRGGYTF. CDR3 coding DNA: TGTGCCAGCAGCCCAAGGACAGGCCCTCTACGGGGGGGCTACACCTTC. Combining the CDR3 with reference TRBV9 and TRBJ1-2 gives the whole variable domain DSGVTQTPKHLITATGQRVTLRCSPRSGDLSVYWYQQSLDQGLQFLIQYYNGEERAKGNILERFSAQQFPDLHSELNLSSLELGDSALYFCASSPRTGPLRGGYTFGSGTRLTVV.

The genes are TRBV27 and TRBJ1-2; D is ambiguous. CDR1 MNHEY and CDR2 SMNVEV come from the germline V gene (reference sequence). The CDR3 runs 14 residues. The V and J ends lost 5 bases and 1 base respectively, with 11 bases between them. The CDR3 DNA reads as TGTGCCAGCAGTCTGGTACAGATTAACTATGGCTACACCTTC. Its protein is CASSLVQINYGYTF.

A single count supports this clone. The V call is TRBV5-1, the J call TRBJ2-1; TRBD2 is a possible D gene (7 bases). CDR1 is SGHRS and CDR2 is YFSETQ in the germline V gene. The CDR3 is 14 residues long. Trimming removed 4 bases from V and 7 bases from J, with 15 bases in between. This CDR3 reads CASSIHREGNEQFF. DNA for the CDR3: TGCGCCAGCAGCATCCACAGGGAGGGGAATGAGCAGTTCTTC. The full variable domain, completed using reference TRBV5-1 and TRBJ2-1, is KAGVTQTPRYLIKTRGQQVTLSCSPISGHRSVSWYQQTPGQGLQFLFEYFSETQRNKGNFPGRFSGRQFSNSRSEMNVSTLELGDSALYLCASSIHREGNEQFFGPGTRLTVL.

The V gene is TRBV7-2, the J gene TRBJ2-3; D is ambiguous. Trimming took off 1 base at V and 0 bases at J, with 5 bases between the two ends. The germline V gene has CDR1 SGHTA and CDR2 FQGNSA. This CDR3 is 14 amino acids long. CDR3 sequence reads: CASSLDLSTDTQYF. The CDR3 DNA sequence: TGTGCCAGCAGCTTAGACTTAAGCACAGATACGCAGTATTTT. Drawing the rest from reference TRBV7-2 and TRBJ2-3, the complete variable domain is GAGVSQSPSNKVTEKGKDVELRCDPISGHTALYWYRQSLGQGLEFLIYFQGNSAPDKSGLPSDRFSAERTGGSVSTLTIQRTQQEDSAVYLCASSLDLSTDTQYFGPGTRLTVL.

This rearrangement joins TRBV5-1 to TRBJ2-2, with D tentatively TRBD2 (5 bases). The CDR3 covers 14 residues. Trimming cost V 2 bases and J 2 bases, with 7 bases left between them. Germline-derived CDR1 and CDR2 are SGHRS and YFSETQ. CDR3 nucleotide sequence: TGCGCCAGCAGCTTTACGGGAAACACCGGGGAGCTGTTTTTT. It specifies CASSFTGNTGELFF. Filled out from reference TRBV5-1 and TRBJ2-2, the complete variable domain reads KAGVTQTPRYLIKTRGQQVTLSCSPISGHRSVSWYQQTPGQGLQFLFEYFSETQRNKGNFPGRFSGRQFSNSRSEMNVSTLELGDSALYLCASSFTGNTGELFFGEGSRLTVL.